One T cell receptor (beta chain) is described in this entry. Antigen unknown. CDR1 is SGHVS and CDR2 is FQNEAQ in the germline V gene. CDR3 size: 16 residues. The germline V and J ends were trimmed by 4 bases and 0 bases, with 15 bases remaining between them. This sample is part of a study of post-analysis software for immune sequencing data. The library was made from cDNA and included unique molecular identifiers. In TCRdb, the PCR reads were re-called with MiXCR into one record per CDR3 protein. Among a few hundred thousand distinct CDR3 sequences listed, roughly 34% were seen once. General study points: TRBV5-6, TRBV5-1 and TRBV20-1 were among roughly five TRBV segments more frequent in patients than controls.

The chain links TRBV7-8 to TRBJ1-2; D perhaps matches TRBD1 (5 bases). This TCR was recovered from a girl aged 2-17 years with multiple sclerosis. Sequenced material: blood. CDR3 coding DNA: TGTGCCAGCAGCTCGGATAGAGGGGTCTCTAACTATGGCTACACCTTC. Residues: CASSSDRGVSNYGYTF.